This T cell receptor (beta chain) was identified during a study of T-cell reconstitution after alpha-beta-depleted transplantation in children. CDR1 is SQVTM and CDR2 is ANQGSEA in the germline V gene. The CDR3 consists of 15 residues. V lost 7 bases, J lost 0 bases, and 15 bases lay in between. This clonotype was observed many times. The TCRbeta library incorporated unique molecular identifiers. One entry per CDR3 protein results from TCRdb running MiXCR on the PCR reads. The table includes under 850,000 distinct CDR3 sequences, around 13% detected once. The sample consisted of PBMCs, taken before TCRalphabeta/CD19-depleted stem cell transplant. This receptor was obtained from a girl aged 2 to 9 with congenital amegakaryocytic thrombocytopenia, due to receive a stem cell transplant. This chain connects TRBV29-1 to TRBJ2-2, with D perhaps matching TRBD1 or TRBD2 (5 bases each). CDR3 loop: CSASTGTTNTGELFF. The CDR3 region has the DNA TGCAGCGCTAGCACCGGGACGACGAACACCGGGGAGCTGTTTTTT.